This T cell receptor beta chain was identified during a study of T cell changes during pregnancy in multiple sclerosis. Sequenced by immunoSEQ multiplex PCR; TCRdb stores in-frame clones only, minus some. The table records roughly 80,000 clones, about 91% of them present only once. The ends lost 1 base at V and 2 bases at J; junction bases unmatched: 8. The CDR3 length is 17 residues. CDR1 is MNHNS and CDR2 is SASEGT in the germline V gene. This clone was seen a few times. This receptor was identified in a female donor with multiple sclerosis, enrolled in a pregnancy study. The sequences come from peripheral blood, collected before pregnancy. This sequence joins TRBV6-1 and TRBJ2-3, with 8 nucleotides matching TRBD2. CDR3 amino acids: CASSEGIGGGHTDTQYF. For the CDR3, the DNA is TGTGCCAGCAGTGAAGGCATCGGCGGGGGGCACACAGATACGCAGTATTTT.